This T cell receptor (beta chain) was identified during a study of blood T cell repertoires in COVID-19. Methods used by the authors: Amplification from reference gene primers served as the basis for estimated nucleated cell counts. The assay was immunoSEQ multiplex PCR, and TCRdb's table has in-frame clones only and misses some. V and J calls and clone size are copied from that table; D and trimming were computed from the DNA. This sample yields 160,000 or so clones, of which approximately 91% are seen a single time; about 2.3% belongs to the top ten. The germline V gene has CDR1 MRHNA and CDR2 SNTAGT. V dropped 6 bases and J dropped 0; count of bases not matched to a gene: 13. This CDR3 has 17 amino acids.

The specimen sequenced was peripheral blood. This receptor was obtained from a man between 18 and 35 years old with acute or convalescent COVID-19. The chain couples TRBV6-4 to TRBJ1-1, with 7 bases that match TRBD1. CDR3 DNA sequence: TGTGCCAGCAGCCCCGTATTTTTCGGACAGGTGAACACTGAAGCTTTCTTT. Translated: CASSPVFFGQVNTEAFF.